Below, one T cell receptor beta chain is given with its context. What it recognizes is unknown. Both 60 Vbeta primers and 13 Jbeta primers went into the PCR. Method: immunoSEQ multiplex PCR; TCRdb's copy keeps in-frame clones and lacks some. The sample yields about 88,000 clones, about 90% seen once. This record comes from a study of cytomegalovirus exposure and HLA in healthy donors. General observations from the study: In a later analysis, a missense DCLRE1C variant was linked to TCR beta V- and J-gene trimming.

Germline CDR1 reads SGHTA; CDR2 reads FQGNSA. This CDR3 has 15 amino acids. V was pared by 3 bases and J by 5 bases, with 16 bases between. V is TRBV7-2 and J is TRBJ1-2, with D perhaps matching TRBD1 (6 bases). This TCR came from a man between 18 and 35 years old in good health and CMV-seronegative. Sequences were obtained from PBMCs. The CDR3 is CASSLRSGELYGYTF. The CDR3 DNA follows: TGTGCCAGCAGCTTGAGGTCAGGGGAATTATATGGCTACACCTTC.